This T cell receptor beta chain was observed in a study of response to subunit inactivated influenza vaccine. Study-wide results and caveats: Seasonal influenza vaccination, on each occasion, was suggested by the authors to recruit few new T cells.

Trimming shortened V by 2 bases and J by 3 bases, and 16 bases separated the two germline ends. Germline V gene sequence: CDR1 SEHNR, CDR2 FQNEAQ (reference sequence). This CDR3 is built from 16 residues. One entry per CDR3 protein results from TCRdb running MiXCR on the RT-PCR reads. The table records about 530,000 distinct CDR3 sequences, approximately 12% of them present only once. This clonotype appeared a few times. Its antigen remains unknown. The gene calls are TRBV7-9 and TRBJ2-5, with D maybe TRBD1 (7 bases). The sequences come from PBMCs from blood, collected about 40 days after vaccination. This clonotype was sampled from a man in his fifties or sixties who received an inactivated influenza vaccine. CDR3 nucleotides: TGTGCCAGCAGCTTAATGGCCCAGGGGGGAAAAGAGACCCAGTACTTC. Translated: CASSLMAQGGKETQYF.